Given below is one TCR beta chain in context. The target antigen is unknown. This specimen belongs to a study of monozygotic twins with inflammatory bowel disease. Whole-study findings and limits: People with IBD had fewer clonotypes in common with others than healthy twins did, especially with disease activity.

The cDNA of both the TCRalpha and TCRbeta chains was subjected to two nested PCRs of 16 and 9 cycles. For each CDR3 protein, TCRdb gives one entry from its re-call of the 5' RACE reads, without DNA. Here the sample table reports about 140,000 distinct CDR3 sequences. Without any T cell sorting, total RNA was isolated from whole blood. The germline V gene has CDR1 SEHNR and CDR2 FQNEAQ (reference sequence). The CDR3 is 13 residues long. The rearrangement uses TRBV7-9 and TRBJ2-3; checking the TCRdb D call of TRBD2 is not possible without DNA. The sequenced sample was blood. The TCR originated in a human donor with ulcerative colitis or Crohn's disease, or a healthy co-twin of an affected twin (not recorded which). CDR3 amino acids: CASSAVSTDTQYF.